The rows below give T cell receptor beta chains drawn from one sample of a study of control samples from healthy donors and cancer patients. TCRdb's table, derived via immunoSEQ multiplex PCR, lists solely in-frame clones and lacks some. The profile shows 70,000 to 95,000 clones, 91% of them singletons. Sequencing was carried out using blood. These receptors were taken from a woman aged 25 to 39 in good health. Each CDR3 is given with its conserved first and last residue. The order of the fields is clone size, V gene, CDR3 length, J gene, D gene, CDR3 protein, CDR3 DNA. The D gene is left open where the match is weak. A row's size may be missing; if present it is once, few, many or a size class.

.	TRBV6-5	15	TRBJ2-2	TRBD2	CASSNSGRATGELFF	TGTGCCAGCAGTAACAGCGGGAGAGCCACCGGGGAGCTGTTTTTT
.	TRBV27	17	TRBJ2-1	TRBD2	CASSGGLAGGFYNEQFF	TGTGCCAGCAGTGGGGGACTAGCGGGAGGTTTTTACAATGAGCAGTTCTTC
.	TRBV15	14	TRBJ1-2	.	CATSREGDVNLYTF	TGTGCCACCAGCAGGGAAGGGGACGTAAATCTCTACACCTTC
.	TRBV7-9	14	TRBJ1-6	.	CASSLVGSNSPLHF	TGTGCCAGCAGCTTAGTAGGGTCTAATTCACCCCTCCACTTT
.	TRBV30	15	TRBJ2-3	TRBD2	CAWSPGTSGTDTQYF	TGTGCCTGGTCCCCCGGGACTAGCGGCACAGATACGCAGTATTTT
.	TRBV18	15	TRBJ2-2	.	CASSPPSRDTGELFF	TGTGCCAGCTCACCACCTTCCCGGGACACCGGGGAGCTGTTTTTT
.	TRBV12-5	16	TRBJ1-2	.	CASGLVRTLGNYGYTF	TGTGCTAGTGGTTTGGTACGTACCCTTGGAAACTATGGCTACACCTTC
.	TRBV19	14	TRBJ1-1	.	CASSKGHLNTEAFF	TGTGCCAGTAGTAAGGGACACCTGAACACTGAAGCTTTCTTT
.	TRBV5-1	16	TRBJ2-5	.	CASSLVLAPPQETQYF	TGCGCCAGCAGCTTGGTTTTGGCCCCTCCCCAAGAGACCCAGTACTTC
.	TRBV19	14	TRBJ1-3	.	CASSLQSWGNTIYF	TGTGCCAGTAGCCTACAGAGCTGGGGAAACACCATATATTTT
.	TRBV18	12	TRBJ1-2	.	CASSGQLHGYTF	TGTGCCAGCTCAGGACAGCTCCATGGCTACACCTTC
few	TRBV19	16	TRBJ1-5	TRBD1	CATNDRGDSRNQPQHF	TGTGCCACCAACGACAGGGGGGATTCTCGCAATCAGCCCCAGCATTTT
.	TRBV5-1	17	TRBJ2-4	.	CASSLWQGIDPKNIQYF	TGCGCCAGCAGCTTGTGGCAGGGGATAGATCCCAAAAACATTCAGTACTTC
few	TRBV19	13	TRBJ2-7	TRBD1	CASKNRGVSEQYF	TGTGCCAGTAAAAACAGGGGGGTTTCCGAGCAGTACTTC
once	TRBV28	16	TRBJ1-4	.	CASSFLRRTTNEKLFF	TGTGCCAGCAGTTTTCTACGAAGAACAACTAATGAAAAACTGTTTTTT
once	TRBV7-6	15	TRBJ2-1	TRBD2	CASSLAGLENNEQFF	TGTGCCAGCAGCTTAGCGGGACTAGAAAACAATGAGCAGTTCTTC
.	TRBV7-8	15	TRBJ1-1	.	CASSPREGGNTEAFF	TGTGCCAGCAGCCCCCGGGAGGGGGGGAACACTGAAGCTTTCTTT
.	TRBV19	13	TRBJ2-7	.	CARTQGGTYEQYF	TGTGCCAGGACTCAGGGGGGGACCTACGAGCAGTACTTC
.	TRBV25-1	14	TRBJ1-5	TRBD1	CASRETGLGQPQHF	TGTGCCAGCAGGGAGACAGGGCTTGGTCAGCCCCAGCATTTT
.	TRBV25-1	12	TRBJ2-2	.	CASSDITGELFF	TGTGCCAGCAGTGATATCACCGGGGAGCTGTTTTTT
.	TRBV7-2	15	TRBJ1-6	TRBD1	CASSLAGGEGSPLHF	TGTGCCAGCAGCTTAGCAGGGGGCGAAGGTTCACCCCTCCACTTT
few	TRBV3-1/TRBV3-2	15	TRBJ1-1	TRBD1	CASSQEPDRGPEAFF	TGTGCCAGCAGCCAAGAACCGGACAGGGGCCCTGAAGCTTTCTTT
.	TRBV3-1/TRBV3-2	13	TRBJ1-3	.	CASSPSTGNTIYF	TGTGCCAGCAGCCCGAGCACTGGAAACACCATATATTTT
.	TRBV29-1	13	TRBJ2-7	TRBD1	CSGGTGDSYEQYF	TGCAGCGGCGGGACAGGGGACTCCTACGAGCAGTACTTC
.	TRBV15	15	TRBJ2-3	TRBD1	CATSNLQGITDTQYF	TGTGCCACCAGCAATCTACAGGGGATTACAGATACGCAGTATTTT
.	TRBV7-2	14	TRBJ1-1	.	CASSLGAWGTEAFF	TGTGCCAGCAGCTTAGGTGCGTGGGGAACTGAAGCTTTCTTT
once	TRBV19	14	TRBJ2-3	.	CASKPDSSTDTQYF	TGTGCCAGTAAACCGGACAGTAGCACAGATACGCAGTATTTT
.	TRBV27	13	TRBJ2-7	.	CASSYGDDYEQYF	TGTGCCAGCAGTTATGGCGATGACTACGAGCAGTACTTC
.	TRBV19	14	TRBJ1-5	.	CASMRAGSYQPQHF	TGTGCCAGTATGAGGGCAGGGTCGTATCAGCCCCAGCATTTT
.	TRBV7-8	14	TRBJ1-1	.	CASSLGVFPQKAFF	TGTGCCAGCAGCTTAGGGGTTTTTCCTCAGAAAGCTTTCTTT
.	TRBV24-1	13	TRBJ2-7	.	CATSDLTTGKQYF	TGTGCCACCAGTGATTTGACTACAGGGAAGCAGTACTTC
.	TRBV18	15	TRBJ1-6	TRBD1	CASFNRGQVNSPLHF	TGTGCCAGCTTCAACAGGGGGCAAGTTAATTCACCCCTCCACTTT
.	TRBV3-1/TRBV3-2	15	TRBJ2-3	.	CASSQEGGYTDTQYF	TGTGCCAGCAGCCAAGAGGGCGGGTACACAGATACGCAGTATTTT
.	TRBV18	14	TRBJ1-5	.	CASSPQRGGQPQHF	TGTGCCAGCTCACCTCAGAGGGGTGGTCAGCCCCAGCATTTT
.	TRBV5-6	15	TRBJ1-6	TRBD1	CASSPPGQWNSPLHF	TGTGCCAGCAGCCCGCCGGGACAGTGGAATTCACCCCTCCACTTT
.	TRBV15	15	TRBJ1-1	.	CATSREKGMNTEAFF	TGTGCCACCAGCAGAGAAAAGGGAATGAACACTGAAGCTTTCTTT
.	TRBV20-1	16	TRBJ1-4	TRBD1	CSASAPGTGKHEKLFF	TGCAGTGCTAGTGCCCCCGGGACAGGAAAACATGAAAAACTGTTTTTT
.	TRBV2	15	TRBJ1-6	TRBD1	CASRGQGGYNSPLHF	TGTGCCAGCAGGGGACAGGGAGGCTATAATTCACCCCTCCACTTT
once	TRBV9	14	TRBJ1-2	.	CASSREIGNYGYTF	TGTGCCAGCAGCCGCGAGATAGGGAACTATGGCTACACCTTC
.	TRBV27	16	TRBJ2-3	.	CASRARLTLSTDTQYF	TGTGCCAGCAGGGCTAGACTAACCCTCAGCACAGATACGCAGTATTTT
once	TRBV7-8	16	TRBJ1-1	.	CASSLSFRQANTEAFF	TGTGCCAGCAGCTTATCATTTAGACAGGCGAACACTGAAGCTTTCTTT
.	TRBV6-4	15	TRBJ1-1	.	CASKVDGGTVTEAFF	TGTGCCAGCAAAGTCGATGGGGGGACGGTCACTGAAGCTTTCTTT
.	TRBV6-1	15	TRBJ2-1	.	CASSEGEGAYNEQFF	TGTGCCAGCAGTGAAGGCGAGGGGGCCTACAATGAGCAGTTCTTC
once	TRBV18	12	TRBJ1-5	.	CASSRPEQPQHF	TGTGCCAGCTCACGCCCTGAGCAGCCCCAGCATTTT
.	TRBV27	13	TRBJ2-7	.	CASSRILGYEQYF	TGTGCCAGCAGTCGCATATTGGGCTACGAGCAGTACTTC
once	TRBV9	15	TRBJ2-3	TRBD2	CASSYGTSGTDTQYF	TGTGCCAGCAGCTACGGGACTAGCGGTACAGATACGCAGTATTTT
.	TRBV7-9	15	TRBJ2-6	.	CASSLVIPGANVLTF	TGTGCCAGCAGCTTAGTGATCCCTGGGGCCAACGTCCTGACTTTC
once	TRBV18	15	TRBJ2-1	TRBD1	CASSPQQGQMNEQFF	TGTGCCAGCTCACCACAACAGGGGCAGATGAATGAGCAGTTCTTC
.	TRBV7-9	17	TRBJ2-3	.	CASSHRKIRDGTDTQYF	TGTGCCAGCAGCCACCGGAAAATTCGGGACGGCACAGATACGCAGTATTTT
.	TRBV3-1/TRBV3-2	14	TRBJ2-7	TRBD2	CASSQVAGVGEQYF	TGTGCCAGCAGCCAAGTCGCGGGAGTCGGCGAGCAGTACTTC
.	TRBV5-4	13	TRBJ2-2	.	CASSQGLPGELFF	TGTGCCAGCAGCCAAGGACTACCCGGGGAGCTGTTTTTT
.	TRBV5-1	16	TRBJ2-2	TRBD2	CASSLELAGPTGELFF	TGCGCCAGCAGCTTGGAACTAGCGGGACCCACCGGGGAGCTGTTTTTT
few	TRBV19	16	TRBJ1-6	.	CASSPDRSSYNSPLHF	TGTGCCAGTAGTCCGGACCGGAGCTCCTATAATTCACCCCTCCACTTT
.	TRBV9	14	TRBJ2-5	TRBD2	CASSARGGRETQYF	TGTGCCAGCAGCGCTCGGGGGGGCCGAGAGACCCAGTACTTC
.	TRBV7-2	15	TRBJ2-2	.	CASSLGVALAGELFF	TGTGCCAGCAGCTTAGGAGTGGCGCTGGCCGGGGAGCTGTTTTTT
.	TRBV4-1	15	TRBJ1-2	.	CASSQANRRFYGYTF	TGCGCCAGCAGCCAAGCCAACCGTCGGTTCTATGGCTACACCTTC
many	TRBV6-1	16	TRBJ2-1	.	CASSVAGTSYYNEQFF	TGTGCCAGCAGTGTTGCCGGGACTTCCTATTACAATGAGCAGTTCTTC